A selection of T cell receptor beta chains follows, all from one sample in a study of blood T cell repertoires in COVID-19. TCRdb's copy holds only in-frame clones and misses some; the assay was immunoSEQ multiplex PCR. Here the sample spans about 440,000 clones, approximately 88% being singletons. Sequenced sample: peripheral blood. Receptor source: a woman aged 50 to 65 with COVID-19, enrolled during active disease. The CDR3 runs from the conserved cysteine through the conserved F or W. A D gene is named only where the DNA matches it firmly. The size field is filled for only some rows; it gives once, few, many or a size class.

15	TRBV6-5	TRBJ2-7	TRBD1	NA	CASLVRGQGRDEQYF	TGTGCCAGCCTCGTTCGCGGACAGGGGAGAGACGAGCAGTACTTC
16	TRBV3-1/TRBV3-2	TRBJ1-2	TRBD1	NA	CASSPRDRLSLGGYTF	TGTGCCAGCAGCCCAAGGGACAGGCTCAGCTTGGGGGGCTACACCTTC
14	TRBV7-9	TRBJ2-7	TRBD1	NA	CASSSPDRDHEQYF	TGTGCCAGCAGCTCTCCCGACAGGGACCACGAGCAGTACTTC
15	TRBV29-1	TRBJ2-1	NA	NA	CSVSGSWSSYNEQFF	TGCAGCGTTTCGGGGAGCTGGAGCTCCTACAATGAGCAGTTCTTC
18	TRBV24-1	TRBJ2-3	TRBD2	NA	CATSEPKPTSGGSDTQYF	TGTGCCACCAGTGAGCCCAAGCCCACTAGCGGGGGATCAGATACGCAGTATTTT
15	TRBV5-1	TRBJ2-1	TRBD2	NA	CASSLGLEPYNEQFF	TGCGCCAGCAGCCTGGGACTAGAACCCTACAATGAGCAGTTCTTC
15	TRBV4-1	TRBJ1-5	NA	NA	CASSQATGGRQPQHF	TGCGCCAGCAGCCAAGCTACGGGGGGCCGTCAGCCCCAGCATTTT
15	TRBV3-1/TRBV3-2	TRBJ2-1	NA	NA	CASSQEGGGIGEQFF	TGTGCCAGCAGCCAAGAAGGAGGAGGCATAGGTGAGCAGTTCTTC
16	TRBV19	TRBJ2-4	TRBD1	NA	CASSRTGGIAKNIQYF	TGTGCCAGTAGCCGGACAGGTGGGATAGCCAAAAACATTCAGTACTTC
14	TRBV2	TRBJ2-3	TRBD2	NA	CASTLTGGPDTQYF	TGTGCCAGCACCCTTACGGGGGGACCAGATACGCAGTATTTT
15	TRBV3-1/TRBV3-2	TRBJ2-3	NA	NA	CASSLRWGLTDTQYF	TGTGCCAGCAGCCTACGTTGGGGCCTCACAGATACGCAGTATTTT
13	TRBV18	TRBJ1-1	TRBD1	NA	CASCRDRDTEAFF	TGTGCCAGCTGCCGGGACAGAGACACTGAAGCTTTCTTT
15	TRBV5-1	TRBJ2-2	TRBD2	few	CASSFGTISTGELFF	TGCGCCAGCAGCTTCGGGACTATCAGCACCGGGGAGCTGTTTTTT
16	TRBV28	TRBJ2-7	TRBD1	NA	CASSPYGTGGDYEQYF	TGTGCCAGCAGTCCCTACGGGACAGGGGGCGACTACGAGCAGTACTTC
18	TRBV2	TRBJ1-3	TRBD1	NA	CASREGTGGWDAGNTIYF	TGTGCCAGCAGGGAAGGGACAGGGGGCTGGGATGCTGGAAACACCATATATTTT
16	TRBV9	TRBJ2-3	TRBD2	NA	CASSVQRGGSADTQYF	TGTGCCAGCAGCGTACAGCGGGGGGGCTCGGCAGATACGCAGTATTTT
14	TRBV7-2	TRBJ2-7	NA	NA	CASSSIAEAYEQYF	TGTGCCAGCAGCTCTATAGCGGAAGCCTACGAGCAGTACTTC
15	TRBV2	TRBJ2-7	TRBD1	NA	CASDEQGASTYEQYF	TGTGCCAGCGACGAACAGGGGGCGTCTACCTACGAGCAGTACTTC
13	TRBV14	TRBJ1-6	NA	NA	CASSHDTPRTLHF	TGTGCCAGCAGCCACGACACCCCTCGGACCCTCCACTTT
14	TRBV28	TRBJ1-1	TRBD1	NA	CASSLLRTGGTAFF	TGTGCCAGCAGTTTACTCCGGACAGGGGGCACGGCTTTCTTT
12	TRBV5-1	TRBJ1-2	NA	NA	CASGIQGYGYTF	TGCGCCAGCGGGATACAGGGATATGGCTACACCTTC
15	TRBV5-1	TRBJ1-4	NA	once	CASSVLQGFEEKLFF	TGCGCCAGCAGCGTACTACAGGGCTTTGAAGAAAAACTGTTTTTT
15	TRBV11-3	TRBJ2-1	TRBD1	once	CASSLTGTGYNEQFF	TGTGCCAGTAGCCTGACCGGGACAGGGTACAATGAGCAGTTCTTC
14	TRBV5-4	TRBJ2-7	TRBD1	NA	CASSDGQGAYEQYF	TGTGCCAGCAGCGATGGACAGGGGGCCTACGAGCAGTACTTC
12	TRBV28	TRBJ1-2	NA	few	CATGLSNYGYTF	TGTGCCACGGGACTCAGCAACTATGGCTACACCTTC
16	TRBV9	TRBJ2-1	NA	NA	CASSDPGAGSYNEQFF	TGTGCCAGCAGCGATCCAGGGGCGGGCTCCTACAATGAGCAGTTCTTC
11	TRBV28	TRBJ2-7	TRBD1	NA	CASTRSDRPLF	TGTGCCAGCACCCGTTCGGACAGGCCTCTATTC
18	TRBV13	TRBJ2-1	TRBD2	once	CASSSTTSGGHEIYEQFF	TGTGCCAGCAGCTCTACGACTAGCGGGGGCCACGAGATTTATGAGCAGTTCTTC
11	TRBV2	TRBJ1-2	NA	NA	CASQGGYGYTF	TGTGCCAGTCAGGGAGGCTATGGCTACACCTTC
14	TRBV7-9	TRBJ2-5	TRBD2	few	CASSPPAGEETQYF	TGTGCCAGCAGCCCGCCGGCGGGGGAAGAGACCCAGTACTTC
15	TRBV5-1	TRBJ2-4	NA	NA	CASSFSGLGQNIQYF	TGCGCCAGCAGCTTTAGCGGTTTGGGGCAAAACATTCAGTACTTC
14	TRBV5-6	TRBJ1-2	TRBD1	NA	CASSSWTGGYGYTF	TGTGCCAGCAGCTCCTGGACAGGAGGCTATGGCTACACCTTC